The T cell receptor (beta chain) described here comes from a study of blood T cell repertoires in COVID-19 (dated by TCRdb to the early 2020s). About the full investigation: Samples from collaborators originated in the United States, Italy and Spain and spanned both the acute and convalescent phases of COVID-19. The material from the prospective study consisted of cDNA or gDNA derived from T cells, B-cell-depleted T cells, or PBMCs. HLA class I and class II types, where available, came from metadata supplied by the sample provider rather than from assay-based typing. Nearly every sample came with metadata listing a de-identified subject ID, COVID-19 status, age in years and sex. Samples came from the ongoing ImmuneRACE study (first 160 participants) plus 1,254 subjects from 6 global collaborators. The repertoires were released in a freely available public database intended as a resource for research on the immune response to SARS-CoV-2. Deeply sampled blood TCRbeta repertoires from subjects exposed to, actively infected with, or recovered from COVID-19 were included in the dataset.

V loses 2 bases of germline sequence and J loses 0 bases, and the interval between the two ends is 13 bases. CDR1 KGHSH and CDR2 LQKENI were looked up in the germline V gene. From its cysteine to its phenylalanine, the CDR3 spans 17 amino acids. This entry keeps only the CDR3 DNA: 51 bases, framed from base 1. This clone came up once. What antigen it recognizes has not been identified. Qualities for individual bases were not recorded, and no much larger clone is one base off. Results the study describes overall, beyond this receptor: The quantity of clinical and demographic metadata differed by source and by participant and was supplied without curation.

Collaborating institutions collected whole blood in K2EDTA tubes following their own protocols. For TCRbeta analysis, collaborator samples were shipped as frozen whole blood, as isolated PBMCs, or as DNA extracted from either sample type. TCRbeta CDR3 regions were amplified from genomic DNA using the immunoSEQ Assay, a bias-controlled multiplex PCR. On the authors' methods: Within the assay, amplification of reference gene primers was used to estimate how many nucleated cells each sample contained. To quantify the absolute abundance of each unique TCRbeta CDR3 rearrangement, sequence reads were collapsed and filtered. For each sample, productive Simpson clonality was calculated as the square root of Simpson's diversity index across productive rearrangements. As stored in TCRdb, this immuneACCESS dataset retains in-frame rearrangements with V and J assigned. A fraction of the clones does not appear; measured against another copy, unresolved V genes explain less than half of the discrepancy, and the remainder lacks a known reason. Clone size and V and J calls were adopted from that table, with D and trimming inferred from the DNA. The sample data list some 220,000 clones, and roughly 86% of these were observed just once. Less than 4.5% of the sample lies in the top ten.

The sequencing sample was made of peripheral blood. Here the chain combines TRBV18 and TRBJ1-4; TRBD1 is a possible D gene, resting on 6 matching bases. This sequence originates from a man aged 50 or older with acute or convalescent COVID-19. The nucleotides read TGTGCCAGCTCACCAACCAGGGGCCATGCAACTAATGAAAAACTGTTTTTT. This sequence encodes CASSPTRGHATNEKLFF.